This record looks at one T cell receptor (beta chain) sequence and its context. The antigen is unknown. Other nucleotide sequences from this sample produce the same CDR3. The data were taken from a study of cytotoxic CD8 clonotypes in ibrutinib-treated CLL. Overall study findings and caveats: At ibrutinib response, clonality increased, and at progression it declined back toward baseline. Baseline levels of clonality went above those of age-matched healthy donors and moved with circulating CD8+ T-cell counts. Sustained-remission and progressing patients were not sampled at matched times.

Sequencing used immunoSEQ multiplex PCR; TCRdb keeps in-frame clones, though not all of them. The sample comprises around 150,000 clones, nearly 90% of which are singletons, and about 2.9% rests with the top ten. CDR1 is SGHDT, CDR2 YYEEEE, per germline. V lost 2 bases and J lost 7, with 6 bases in between. The CDR3 contains 11 residues. The input for sequencing was PBMCs, taken at disease progression, from a patient treated with ibrutinib. The chain combines TRBV5-6 with TRBJ1-2; D gene uncertain. This sequence originates from a human donor with chronic lymphocytic leukemia. CDR3 bases: TGTGCCAGCAGCTTAGGTGGTGGCTACACCTTC. This sequence encodes CASSLGGGYTF.